These 8 T cell receptor beta chains share one sample of origin, sequenced in a study of OX40 agonist ivuxolimab in advanced cancers. Method: immunoSEQ multiplex PCR; TCRdb's copy keeps in-frame clones and lacks some. This sample has more than 75,000 clones, with approximately 85% found just once. Sequenced material: CD4+ or CD8+ T cells sorted from blood, taken in a trial of the OX40 agonist ivuxolimab. The receptors derive from an adult with an advanced solid tumor such as melanoma, head and neck, liver or kidney cancer.

This chain uses TRBV6-1 with TRBJ2-3; 12 nucleotides match TRBD1. This CDR3 is built from 15 residues. Germline values: CDR1 MNHNS, CDR2 SASEGT. V gave up 3 bases and J gave up 2 bases; unmatched junction bases: 0. The CDR3 protein is CASSEGQGATDTQYF. In nucleotides, the CDR3 is TGTGCCAGCAGTGAGGGACAGGGGGCCACAGATACGCAGTATTTT.

The genes are TRBV19 and TRBJ2-2; D is tentatively TRBD1 or TRBD2 (6 bases each). Germline V lookup: CDR1 LNHDA, CDR2 SQIVND (reference sequence). This CDR3 spans 15 amino acids. V gave up 5 bases and J gave up 5 bases, with 15 bases separating them. As DNA, the CDR3 is TGTGCCAGTAGTTTTACGGGGGCCTCAACCGGGGAGCTGTTTTTT. It specifies CASSFTGASTGELFF.

This clone was seen a single time. CDR3 coding DNA: TGTGCCAGCAGCCAACGGGCAGGGGGGTATGAGACCCAGTACTTC. Its protein is CASSQRAGGYETQYF. The gene calls are TRBV9 and TRBJ2-5; D perhaps matches TRBD1 (7 bases). The CDR3 totals 15 residues. The germline gives CDR1 SGDLS, CDR2 YYNGEE. The V end was cut by 4 bases, the J end by 5 bases, with 18 bases between.

The genes are TRBV5-6 and TRBJ2-3, with D perhaps TRBD1 (6 bases). CDR1 is SGHDT and CDR2 is YYEEEE in the germline V gene. V was clipped by 3 bases and J by 2 bases, with 16 bases between them. The CDR3 spans 16 residues. CDR3: CASSWKQGPLTDTQYF. The CDR3 bases are TGTGCCAGCAGCTGGAAACAGGGTCCTCTCACAGATACGCAGTATTTT.

This clone was detected only once. The chain recombines TRBV5-1 with TRBJ2-3; D possibly corresponds to TRBD2 (6 bases). V lost 7 bases, J lost 6 bases, and 12 bases lay in between. The CDR3 sequence is 12 residues long. Germline V CDR1 and CDR2: SGHRS, YFSETQ. The CDR3 spells CASRGSGDTQYF. As DNA, the CDR3 is TGCGCCAGCCGGGGGAGCGGGGATACGCAGTATTTT. The full variable domain, its missing parts supplied by reference TRBV5-1 and TRBJ2-3, is KAGVTQTPRYLIKTRGQQVTLSCSPISGHRSVSWYQQTPGQGLQFLFEYFSETQRNKGNFPGRFSGRQFSNSRSEMNVSTLELGDSALYLCASRGSGDTQYFGPGTRLTVL.

In DNA, the CDR3 is TGTGCCATCACCAGAGCAATGGGGGGTACCGGGGACAATGAGCAGTTCTTC. Protein: CAITRAMGGTGDNEQFF. This sequence joins TRBV10-3 and TRBJ2-1; perhaps TRBD2 as D (6 bases). The V gene's germline CDR1 is ENHRY and CDR2 SYGVKD. The V and J ends lost 7 bases and 5 bases respectively, with 24 bases between them. The CDR3 runs 17 residues.

The gene calls are TRBV19 and TRBJ2-1; TRBD2 matches at 8 bases. The CDR3 runs to 16 residues. Germline-derived CDR1 and CDR2 are LNHDA and SQIVND (reference sequence). Unmatched junction bases numbered 19, after V lost 6 bases and J lost 12 bases. This CDR3 reads CASRRRAAGLDSGQFF. The CDR3 DNA is TGTGCCAGTAGACGGCGGGCGGCGGGACTAGACAGTGGGCAGTTCTTC. Looking up the rest from reference TRBV19 and TRBJ2-1 gives the full variable domain: DGGITQSPKYLFRKEGQNVTLSCEQNLNHDAMYWYRQDPGQGLRLIYYSQIVNDFQKGDIAEGYSVSREKKESFPLTVTSAQKNPTAFYLCASRRRAAGLDSGQFFGPGTRLTVL.

The rearrangement links TRBV12-5 to TRBJ2-7; D remains unclear. V lost 6 bases and J lost 4, with 7 bases in between. The germline CDR1 and CDR2 sequences are LGHNT and FRNRAP. The CDR3 length is 11 residues. For the CDR3, the DNA is TGTGCTAGTGGCCTTAGGTACGAGCAGTACTTC. This sequence encodes CASGLRYEQYF. Based on the CDR3 plus reference TRBV12-5 and TRBJ2-7, the full variable domain is DARVTQTPRHKVTEMGQEVTMRCQPILGHNTVFWYRQTMMQGLELLAYFRNRAPLDDSGMPKDRFSAEMPDATLATLKIQPSEPRDSAVYFCASGLRYEQYFGPGTRLTVT.